The next 19 T cell receptor beta chains were all read from a single sample in a study of cytomegalovirus exposure and HLA in healthy donors. The PCR was carried out with 60 Vbeta primers and 13 Jbeta primers. Produced via immunoSEQ multiplex PCR; TCRdb's table is partial and in-frame only. Here the sample spans around 100,000 clones, 76% being singletons. Source material: PBMCs. All receptors come from a woman aged 18-29 years in good health and CMV-seropositive.

The rearrangement joins TRBV2 to TRBJ2-1; TRBD2 matches at 12 bases. The CDR3 is 16 amino acids. The germline V gene has CDR1 SNHLY and CDR2 FYNNEI. With V trimmed by 7 bases and J by 0 bases, 4 bases remained unmatched. CDR3 protein: CASTLTSGSSYNEQFF. The CDR3 bases are TGTGCCAGCACCTTGACTAGCGGGAGCTCCTACAATGAGCAGTTCTTC.

The chain employs TRBV7-2 and TRBJ2-7; tentatively, D is TRBD2 (5 bases). The germline CDR1 and CDR2 sequences are SGHTA and FQGNSA. Trimming left V 4 bases short and J 0 bases short, with 10 bases between. This CDR3 region has 14 residues. The CDR3 here is CASSSPGSSYEQYF. The DNA for the CDR3 is TGTGCCAGCAGCTCGCCGGGAAGCTCCTACGAGCAGTACTTC.

The sample holds one count of this clone. The gene calls are TRBV5-6 and TRBJ1-5, with D possibly being TRBD1 (5 bases). The germline gives CDR1 SGHDT, CDR2 YYEEEE. The ends were cut back, 1 base at V and 3 bases at J, with 8 bases in the middle. CDR3 size: 14 residues. CDR3 coding DNA: TGTGCCAGCAGCTTGAGGGGATTCAATCAGCCCCAGCATTTT. Amino acids: CASSLRGFNQPQHF.

The chain couples TRBV11-1 to TRBJ2-3; a weak D match, TRBD2 (7 bases). The CDR3 is 15 amino acids. Germline CDR1 SGHAT, CDR2 FQDESV (reference sequence). Trimming removed 7 bases at V and 6 bases at J, with 20 bases between. In DNA, the CDR3 is TGTGCCAGCATCTCTGAGGGGGAGGGCTACGATACGCAGTATTTT. Its protein product is CASISEGEGYDTQYF.

As for this clone: The final CDR3 position lacks the conserved phenylalanine or tryptophan, pointing to a likely read error. V is TRBV30 and J is TRBJ1-1, with a possible D match to TRBD1 (6 bases). The V gene lost 0 bases and the J gene lost 4 bases, with 15 bases spanning the gap. This CDR3 region has 15 residues. Germline lookup yields CDR1 GTSNPN and CDR2 SVGIG (reference sequence). CDR3 sequence (DNA): TGTGCCTGGAGTGTACGAGGGGGTGGTGGCACTGAAGCTTTCGTT. Its translation: CAWSVRGGGGTEAFV.

This clone was counted a single time. The rearrangement uses TRBV9 and TRBJ2-7; 7 bases are shared with TRBD1. Germline V gene sequence: CDR1 SGDLS, CDR2 YYNGEE. Trimming cost V 2 bases and J 6 bases; bases outside gene matches: 8. The CDR3 sequence is 14 residues long. The CDR3 spells CASSVTGDPSEQYF. CDR3 sequence (DNA): TGTGCCAGCAGCGTTACAGGGGATCCATCCGAGCAGTACTTC.

This clone has just one count. The V gene is TRBV27, the J gene TRBJ1-1; the D is unclear. Trimming took 0 bases from V and 0 from J, leaving 5 bases between them. Germline assignment: CDR1 MNHEY and CDR2 SMNVEV (reference sequence). This CDR3 spans 14 amino acids. The CDR3 here is CASSLSAVNTEAFF. DNA of the CDR3: TGTGCCAGCAGTTTATCGGCTGTGAACACTGAAGCTTTCTTT.

This clone is a singleton in its sample. This chain joins TRBV30 and TRBJ1-2, with no clear D. This CDR3 is 13 amino acids long. Trimming pared 0 bases from V and 2 bases from J, leaving 7 bases between. Germline lookup yields CDR1 GTSNPN and CDR2 SVGIG (reference sequence). The CDR3: CAWSVVLNYGYTF. The CDR3 DNA reads as TGTGCCTGGAGTGTCGTACTCAACTATGGCTACACCTTC.

This sequence joins TRBV2 and TRBJ1-5; D not resolved. V was pared by 7 bases and J by 5 bases, with 9 bases between. The CDR3 extends over 12 amino acids. Germline lookup yields CDR1 SNHLY and CDR2 FYNNEI. CDR3 in DNA: TGTGCCAGCACCGGCCGGGATCAGCCCCAGCATTTT. It specifies CASTGRDQPQHF.

The chain employs TRBV30 and TRBJ2-1, with 9 bases identical to TRBD2. Looked up from germline, CDR1 is GTSNPN and CDR2 is SVGIG (reference sequence). The CDR3 totals 14 residues. The junction had 2 bases not matched to a gene; V was cut back by 5 bases and J by 0 bases. CDR3 sequence: CAWGAGGSYNEQFF. CDR3 in DNA: TGTGCCTGGGGAGCGGGAGGCTCCTACAATGAGCAGTTCTTC. Supplemented by reference TRBV30 and TRBJ2-1, the full variable domain reads SQTIHQWPATLVQPVGSPLSLECTVEGTSNPNLYWYRQAAGRGLQLLFYSVGIGQISSEVPQNLSASRPQDRQFILSSKKLLLSDSGFYLCAWGAGGSYNEQFFGPGTRLTVL.

J is TRBJ1-2 and V is TRBV30; tentatively, D is TRBD1 (5 bases). The CDR3 has 14 residues. V was cut by 2 bases and J by 4 bases, with 14 bases left in between. Germline V CDR1 and CDR2: GTSNPN, SVGIG (reference sequence). The CDR3 sequence is CAWSPSPTGYGYTF. The CDR3 nucleotides read TGTGCCTGGAGTCCATCCCCTACAGGCTATGGCTACACCTTC. Complete variable domain (other parts from reference TRBV30 and TRBJ1-2): SQTIHQWPATLVQPVGSPLSLECTVEGTSNPNLYWYRQAAGRGLQLLFYSVGIGQISSEVPQNLSASRPQDRQFILSSKKLLLSDSGFYLCAWSPSPTGYGYTFGSGTRLTVV.

The gene calls are TRBV6-5 and TRBJ1-1, with 10 bases that match TRBD1. Per germline, CDR1 MNHEY and CDR2 SVGAGI. This CDR3 region has 15 residues. Losses at the gene ends were 1 base for V and 1 base for J; bases not matched to a gene: 0. The CDR3 DNA sequence: TGTGCCAGCAGTTACTGGGACAGGGGGAACACTGAAGCTTTCTTT. Translating it yields CASSYWDRGNTEAFF.

This sequence joins TRBV5-1 and TRBJ2-5, with D tentatively TRBD1 (6 bases). From germline, CDR1 is SGHRS and CDR2 YFSETQ. The CDR3 loop spans 15 amino acids. The ends were cut back, 1 base at V and 4 bases at J, with 14 bases in the middle. In nucleotides, the CDR3 is TGCGCCAGCAGCTTGAGCCAGGGGAACACAGAGACCCAGTACTTC. Amino acid sequence: CASSLSQGNTETQYF.

V is TRBV5-1 and J is TRBJ1-2; the match to TRBD1 covers 8 bases. V shed 4 bases and J 7 bases; nucleotides not matched to a gene: 9. The CDR3 length is 14 residues. The germline V gene encodes CDR1 SGHRS and CDR2 YFSETQ. CDR3: CASSPRQGALGYTF. The CDR3 DNA follows: TGCGCCAGCAGCCCCCGTCAGGGGGCTCTTGGCTACACCTTC.

CDR3 region: CASSNRVREGQYF. For the CDR3, the DNA is TGTGCCAGCAGCAACAGGGTCAGAGAGGGGCAGTATTTT. This chain connects TRBV11-2 to TRBJ2-3; possible D gene TRBD1, 6 bases. Trimming pared 5 bases from V and 11 bases from J, leaving 17 bases between. There are 13 residues in the CDR3. In germline, CDR1 is SGHAT, CDR2 FQNNGV.

The chain couples TRBV28 to TRBJ1-1; possible D gene TRBD1, 5 bases. V gave up 10 bases and J gave up 4 bases, with 16 bases separating them. Germline V gives CDR1 MDHEN, CDR2 SYDVKM. CDR3 length: 13 amino acids. The CDR3 DNA reads as TGTGCCACTCTCGGCAGGGCAGGCACTGAAGCTTTCTTT. As protein: CATLGRAGTEAFF.

The chain couples TRBV19 to TRBJ2-3; tentative D call: TRBD2 (5 bases). Looked up from germline, CDR1 is LNHDA and CDR2 is SQIVND (reference sequence). This CDR3 region has 13 residues. V gave up 6 bases and J gave up 10 bases, with 17 bases separating them. Here the CDR3 reads CASRVDSRSAQYF. CDR3 nucleotide sequence: TGTGCCAGTAGGGTGGACTCCCGATCAGCGCAGTATTTT.

This sequence joins TRBV6-6 and TRBJ1-5; D unresolved. The germline gives CDR1 MNHNY, CDR2 SVGAGI (reference sequence). Trimming shortened V by 2 bases and J by 8 bases, and 16 bases separated the two germline ends. The CDR3 is 15 amino acids. The CDR3 nucleotides read TGTGCCAGCAGTTACGATTCACCGCTGAGGGAGCCCCAGCATTTT. Translating it yields CASSYDSPLREPQHF.

V gene TRBV5-1 combines with J gene TRBJ2-2, with a possible D match to TRBD2 (5 bases). V was pared by 0 bases and J by 4 bases, with 13 bases between. Germline CDR1 is SGHRS and CDR2 is YFSETQ. This CDR3 has 16 residues. The CDR3 sequence is CASSLDAGAGTGELFF. The CDR3 region has the DNA TGCGCCAGCAGCTTGGACGCCGGCGCGGGCACCGGGGAGCTGTTTTTT.